These 24 T cell receptor beta chains share one sample of origin, sequenced in a study of blood T cell repertoires in COVID-19. Assay: immunoSEQ multiplex PCR; the TCRdb copy retains only in-frame clones and omits some. This sample has fewer than 80,000 clones, with 85% to 90% found just once. Sequenced input: peripheral blood. The receptors were gathered from a woman in her forties or fifties with active or convalescent COVID-19.

J is TRBJ2-7 and V is TRBV4-2; 10 bases match TRBD2. CDR1 and CDR2 from the germline V gene are LGHNA and YNFKEQ. CDR3 size: 15 residues. The V and J ends lost 4 bases and 3 bases, in that order; junction bases with no gene match: 6. Written as DNA, the CDR3 is TGTGCCAGCAGCCGCCCTAGCGGGAGCGTCTACGAGCAGTACTTC. This sequence encodes CASSRPSGSVYEQYF.

About this clone: Distinct nucleotide sequences in the sample also encode this CDR3. J is TRBJ2-1 and V is TRBV20-1; weak D call: TRBD2 (6 bases). This CDR3 is built from 11 residues. Germline CDR1 is DFQATT and CDR2 is SNEGSKA (reference sequence). Between the trimmed V and J ends, which lost 6 bases and 8 bases, there was a span of 11 bases. The CDR3 sequence: CSAIAADEQFF. In nucleotides, the CDR3 is TGCAGTGCGATAGCGGCTGATGAGCAGTTCTTC.

This clone was detected once. V is TRBV19 and J is TRBJ2-7, with D perhaps TRBD2 (6 bases). Trimming took 3 bases from V and 2 from J, leaving 14 bases between them. Germline V gene lookup returns CDR1 LNHDA and CDR2 SQIVND (reference sequence). CDR3 length: 15 residues. CDR3 in amino acids: CASSIGRGWAYEQYF. The CDR3 coding sequence is TGTGCCAGTAGTATCGGGCGGGGATGGGCCTACGAGCAGTACTTC.

The gene calls are TRBV19 and TRBJ1-2, with D unresolved. The CDR3 consists of 15 residues. The V end lost 7 bases, the J end lost 2 bases, and 17 bases lay between the germline ends. Germline lookup yields CDR1 LNHDA and CDR2 SQIVND (reference sequence). The CDR3 nucleotides are TGTGCCAGTAATGGAGGGTTGACGAGGAACTATGGCTACACCTTC. Amino acid sequence: CASNGGLTRNYGYTF.

At least ten counts were recorded for this clone. CDR3 DNA sequence: TGTGCCAGCAGCGCCGGACAGGGAGGGTACAATGAGCAGTTCTTC. Amino acids: CASSAGQGGYNEQFF. The chain couples TRBV7-3 to TRBJ2-1, with D perhaps matching TRBD1 (8 bases). V was clipped by 5 bases and J by 4 bases, with 15 bases between them. Germline CDR1 and CDR2: SGHTA and FQGTGA. The CDR3 is made up of 15 amino acids. The variable domain in full, completed from reference TRBV7-3 and TRBJ2-1, reads GAGVSQTPSNKVTEKGKYVELRCDPISGHTALYWYRQSLGQGPEFLIYFQGTGAADDSGLPNDRFFAVRPEGSVSTLKIQRTERGDSAVYLCASSAGQGGYNEQFFGPGTRLTVL.

This chain connects TRBV19 to TRBJ1-1; 9 nucleotides match TRBD1. This CDR3 spans 14 amino acids. V lost 7 bases to trimming and J lost 3 bases; unmatched junction nucleotides: 6. The germline gives CDR1 LNHDA, CDR2 SQIVND (reference sequence). CDR3 sequence reads: CASKTQGADTEAFF. The CDR3 DNA reads as TGTGCCAGTAAAACACAGGGGGCGGACACTGAAGCTTTCTTT. The variable domain in full, completed from reference TRBV19 and TRBJ1-1, reads DGGITQSPKYLFRKEGQNVTLSCEQNLNHDAMYWYRQDPGQGLRLIYYSQIVNDFQKGDIAEGYSVSREKKESFPLTVTSAQKNPTAFYLCASKTQGADTEAFFGQGTRLTVV.

The V call is TRBV9, the J call TRBJ1-4, with D hard to call. Trimming cost V 0 bases and J 8 bases, with 14 bases left between them. In germline, CDR1 is SGDLS, CDR2 YYNGEE. This CDR3 contains 15 residues. The chain's CDR3 is CASSVVGSPGEKLFF. In DNA, the CDR3 is TGTGCCAGCAGCGTAGTCGGGTCGCCCGGGGAAAAACTGTTTTTT. The full variable domain, completed using reference TRBV9 and TRBJ1-4, is DSGVTQTPKHLITATGQRVTLRCSPRSGDLSVYWYQQSLDQGLQFLIQYYNGEERAKGNILERFSAQQFPDLHSELNLSSLELGDSALYFCASSVVGSPGEKLFFGSGTQLSVL.

The table lists this clone with a count of one. This chain connects TRBV19 to TRBJ2-1; 9 bases line up with TRBD2. CDR1 LNHDA and CDR2 SQIVND come from the germline V gene (reference sequence). This CDR3 has 15 amino acids. The V and J ends lost 4 bases and 5 bases, in that order; junction bases with no gene match: 6. Here the CDR3 reads CASSTQREAHNEQFF. CDR3 sequence (DNA): TGTGCCAGTAGTACCCAGCGGGAGGCCCACAATGAGCAGTTCTTC.

This clone was counted a single time. The chain employs TRBV2 and TRBJ1-2, with 7 bases matching TRBD1. The germline V gene has CDR1 SNHLY and CDR2 FYNNEI. The CDR3 length is 11 residues. V dropped 7 bases and J dropped 8; count of bases not matched to a gene: 4. In DNA form, the CDR3 reads TGTGCCAGCACTGGGACAGCCGGCTACACCTTC. Protein sequence: CASTGTAGYTF.

V gene TRBV5-4 combines with J gene TRBJ2-1; 8 positions match TRBD2. Germline CDR1 and CDR2: SGHNT and YYREEE (reference sequence). The V and J ends lost 2 bases and 6 bases, in that order; junction bases with no gene match: 10. The CDR3 runs to 16 residues. CDR3 bases: TGTGCCAGCAGCTTCTTGTTGGGGAGCGGGGGCAATGAGCAGTTCTTC. Amino acids: CASSFLLGSGGNEQFF.

The rearrangement joins TRBV28 to TRBJ1-2; 8 positions match TRBD1. V lost 8 bases, J lost 3 bases, and 14 bases stayed unmatched. This CDR3 contains 16 residues. Germline values: CDR1 MDHEN, CDR2 SYDVKM. The CDR3 nucleotides are TGTGCCAGCGCATCCCAGGGGGCGGACGATGACTATGGCTACACCTTC. It is translated as CASASQGADDDYGYTF.

The V and J genes are TRBV7-6 and TRBJ2-7; 9 nucleotides match TRBD1. From germline, CDR1 is SGHVS and CDR2 FNYEAQ. The J segment lost 2 bases and the V segment lost 1 base, leaving 6 bases of the junction unmatched. CDR3 length: 16 amino acids. CDR3: CASSLGVGTGPYEQYF. The CDR3 DNA reads as TGTGCCAGCAGCTTAGGAGTTGGGACAGGGCCCTACGAGCAGTACTTC.

The J gene is TRBJ2-5, the V gene TRBV18; TRBD2 agrees at 14 bases. The germline V gene encodes CDR1 KGHSH and CDR2 LQKENI. Unmatched junction bases numbered 5, after V lost 4 bases and J lost 1 base. The CDR3 runs 17 residues. CDR3 coding DNA: TGTGCCAGCTCACGGGGGACTAGCGGGAGTGGCCAAGAGACCCAGTACTTC. Its translation: CASSRGTSGSGQETQYF.

J is TRBJ2-3 and V is TRBV18; 9 bases line up with TRBD2. V was clipped by 8 bases and J by 4 bases; unmatched bases: 10. The CDR3 runs to 15 residues. CDR1 and CDR2 from the germline V gene are KGHSH and LQKENI. CDR3 region: CASTIGTSLSDTQYF. CDR3 bases: TGTGCCAGCACTATAGGGACTAGCCTTTCAGATACGCAGTATTTT.

The chain carries TRBV15 and TRBJ1-5; no definite D call. CDR3 size: 15 residues. Germline-derived CDR1 and CDR2 are LNHNV and YYDKDF (reference sequence). The V and J ends lost 0 bases and 0 bases respectively, with 6 bases between them. The chain's CDR3 is CATSRDSYSNQPQHF. For the CDR3, the DNA is TGTGCCACCAGCAGAGACAGTTATAGCAATCAGCCCCAGCATTTT.

The J gene is TRBJ1-3, the V gene TRBV5-5, with D tentatively TRBD1 (5 bases). Germline CDR1 reads SGHKS; CDR2 reads YYEKEE (reference sequence). The V end was cut by 5 bases, the J end by 4 bases, with 16 bases between. The CDR3 totals 15 residues. In DNA, the CDR3 is TGTGCCAGCAGTCAGGGCCCAGTCCCAGGAAACACCATATATTTT. Encoded protein: CASSQGPVPGNTIYF.

The chain joins TRBV7-8 to TRBJ1-4, with unresolved D. Germline CDR1 reads SGHVS; CDR2 reads FQNEAQ. V was pared by 7 bases and J by 8 bases, with 23 bases between. The CDR3 totals 16 residues. The DNA of the CDR3 is TGTGCCAGCAAAGAATTCAATGGTCCTGTACGGGAAAAACTGTTTTTT. It yields the protein CASKEFNGPVREKLFF.

This chain uses TRBV9 with TRBJ2-7; D is unresolved. In germline, CDR1 is SGDLS, CDR2 YYNGEE. This CDR3 has 14 amino acids. V gave up 0 bases and J gave up 2 bases, with 9 bases separating them. CDR3 DNA sequence: TGTGCCAGCAGCGTAGGCGTAGTGCCCTACGAGCAGTACTTC. It is translated as CASSVGVVPYEQYF.

This chain links TRBV18 with TRBJ2-7, with D possibly being TRBD2 (5 bases). Germline CDR1 reads KGHSH; CDR2 reads LQKENI. Trimming took off 3 bases at V and 0 bases at J, with 9 bases between the two ends. The CDR3 runs 14 residues. The CDR3 spells CASSPSAGSYEQYF. Written as DNA, the CDR3 is TGTGCCAGCTCACCCTCCGCGGGCTCCTACGAGCAGTACTTC.

CDR3 protein: CASSSIREAGYTF. The CDR3 DNA sequence: TGCGCCAGCAGTTCAATCAGGGAAGCTGGCTACACCTTC. The chain employs TRBV10-2 and TRBJ1-2; D may be TRBD1 (5 bases). CDR1 and CDR2 (germline): WSHSY, SAAADI. V lost 5 bases, J lost 7 bases, and 14 bases lay in between. CDR3 length equals 13 residues.

This clone was counted between two and nine times. The chain has TRBV11-1 and TRBJ1-2; D may be TRBD1 (6 bases). V lost 5 bases and J 6 bases, leaving 16 bases between the germline ends. The CDR3 extends over 14 amino acids. Germline lookup yields CDR1 SGHAT and CDR2 FQDESV (reference sequence). Here the CDR3 DNA reads TGTGCCAGCAGCGTGGACAGTTATAGCGATGGCTACACCTTC. Residues: CASSVDSYSDGYTF.

The V call is TRBV6-5, the J call TRBJ2-4; the D gene is possibly TRBD1 (6 bases). Trimming cost V 0 bases and J 0 bases, with 6 bases left between them. CDR3 length equals 15 residues. Germline CDR1 reads MNHEY; CDR2 reads SVGAGI. CDR3 amino acids: CASSYSGGAKNIQYF. For the CDR3, the DNA is TGTGCCAGCAGTTACTCAGGGGGAGCCAAAAACATTCAGTACTTC.

The chain is built from TRBV28 and TRBJ2-3; D is undetermined. CDR3 length: 15 amino acids. Per the germline V gene, CDR1 is MDHEN and CDR2 is SYDVKM. V was pared by 4 bases and J by 4 bases, with 15 bases between. The CDR3 DNA is TGTGCCAGCAGTTCTTTCCGCCCCGAGTCAGATACGCAGTATTTT. It encodes CASSSFRPESDTQYF.

The J gene is TRBJ2-3, the V gene TRBV7-3, with 9 bases lining up with TRBD2. J lost 4 bases, V lost 0 bases, and 2 bases had no gene match. The length of the CDR3 is 15 residues. CDR1 is SGHTA and CDR2 is FQGTGA in the germline V gene. This CDR3 reads CASSLTGLAPDTQYF. CDR3 nucleotides: TGTGCCAGCAGCTTAACGGGACTAGCCCCAGATACGCAGTATTTT.